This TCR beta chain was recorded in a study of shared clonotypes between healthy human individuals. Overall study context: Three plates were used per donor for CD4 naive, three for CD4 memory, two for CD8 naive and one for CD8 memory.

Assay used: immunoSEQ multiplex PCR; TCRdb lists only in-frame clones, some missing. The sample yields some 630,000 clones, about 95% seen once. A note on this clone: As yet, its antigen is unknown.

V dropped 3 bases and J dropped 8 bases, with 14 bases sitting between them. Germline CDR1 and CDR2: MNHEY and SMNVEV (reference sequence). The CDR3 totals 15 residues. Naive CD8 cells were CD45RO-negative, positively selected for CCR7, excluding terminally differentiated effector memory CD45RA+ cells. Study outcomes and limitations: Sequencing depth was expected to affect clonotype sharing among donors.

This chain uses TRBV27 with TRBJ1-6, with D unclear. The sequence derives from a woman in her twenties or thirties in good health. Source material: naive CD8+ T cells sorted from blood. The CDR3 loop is CASSFVGHPDSPLHF. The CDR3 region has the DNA TGTGCCAGCAGTTTTGTAGGGCACCCCGATTCACCCCTCCACTTT.